The source of this TCR beta chain is a study of OX40 agonist ivuxolimab in advanced cancers. About the research overall: Patients were infused with ivuxolimab every 2 weeks at 0.01 to 10 mg/kg.

Study-wide results and limits: CD4+ T cells averaged fewer expanded clones than CD8+ T cells.

Germline CDR1 reads SGHRS; CDR2 reads YFSETQ. The CDR3 loop spans 15 amino acids. Trimming removed 4 bases at V and 1 base at J, with 14 bases between. This clone was found once. The antigen is not known. Assay used: immunoSEQ multiplex PCR; TCRdb lists only in-frame clones, some missing. The repertoire holds 72,000 or so clones, with more than 75% as singletons. Source: CD4+ or CD8+ T cells sorted from blood, taken in a trial of the OX40 agonist ivuxolimab. This TCR was recovered from an adult with an advanced solid tumor such as melanoma, head and neck, liver or kidney cancer. V gene TRBV5-1 combines with J gene TRBJ1-1; D is perhaps TRBD1 (6 bases). CDR3 amino acids: CASSLGGRSNTEAFF. The DNA for the CDR3 is TGCGCCAGCAGCCTAGGGGGGAGGTCGAACACTGAAGCTTTCTTT.